The clone carrying this T cell receptor (beta chain) was counted only a few times. Its antigen remains unidentified. The data derive from a study of T cell responses to AZD1222 COVID-19 vaccine. Study results and limitations: Breadth and depth of Spike-specific TCRs rose after two AZD1222 doses. Only six or seven AZD1222 recipients tested seropositive at baseline.

Method: immunoSEQ multiplex PCR; TCRdb's copy keeps in-frame clones and lacks some. The sample has roughly 78,000 clones, roughly 80% seen once. Germline V CDR1 and CDR2: SGHTA, FQGNSA. The ends lost 4 bases at V and 1 base at J; junction bases unmatched: 5. The CDR3 has 16 amino acids. This receptor was identified in an adult in good health. The sample in question was peripheral blood, obtained on day 0 of AZD1222 vaccination. The chain employs TRBV7-2 and TRBJ1-2; 11 bases line up with TRBD1. CDR3 sequence reads: CASSSLGTGGNYGYTF. The CDR3 DNA sequence: TGTGCCAGCAGCTCGTTAGGGACAGGGGGTAACTATGGCTACACCTTC.